This TCR beta chain was documented in a study of blood T cell repertoires in COVID-19. From germline, CDR1 is GTSNPN and CDR2 SVGIG (reference sequence). The V segment lost 2 bases and the J segment 4 bases; nucleotides outside the gene matches: 6. CDR3 size: 15 residues. The method was immunoSEQ multiplex PCR; TCRdb's version includes in-frame clones alone and lacks a portion of them. Of about 86,000 clones in the sample, roughly 88% are singletons; the top ten hold more than 25%. The source of this sequence is a woman aged 80 or over with active or convalescent COVID-19. The source material was peripheral blood. The chain is built from TRBV30 and TRBJ2-2; 8 nucleotides line up with TRBD1. The CDR3 DNA reads as TGTGCCTGGAGTTCGGCAGGGGGCTTCACCGGGGAGCTGTTTTTT. Residues: CAWSSAGGFTGELFF. Full variable domain (rest looked up from reference TRBV30 and TRBJ2-2): SQTIHQWPATLVQPVGSPLSLECTVEGTSNPNLYWYRQAAGRGLQLLFYSVGIGQISSEVPQNLSASRPQDRQFILSSKKLLLSDSGFYLCAWSSAGGFTGELFFGEGSRLTVL.